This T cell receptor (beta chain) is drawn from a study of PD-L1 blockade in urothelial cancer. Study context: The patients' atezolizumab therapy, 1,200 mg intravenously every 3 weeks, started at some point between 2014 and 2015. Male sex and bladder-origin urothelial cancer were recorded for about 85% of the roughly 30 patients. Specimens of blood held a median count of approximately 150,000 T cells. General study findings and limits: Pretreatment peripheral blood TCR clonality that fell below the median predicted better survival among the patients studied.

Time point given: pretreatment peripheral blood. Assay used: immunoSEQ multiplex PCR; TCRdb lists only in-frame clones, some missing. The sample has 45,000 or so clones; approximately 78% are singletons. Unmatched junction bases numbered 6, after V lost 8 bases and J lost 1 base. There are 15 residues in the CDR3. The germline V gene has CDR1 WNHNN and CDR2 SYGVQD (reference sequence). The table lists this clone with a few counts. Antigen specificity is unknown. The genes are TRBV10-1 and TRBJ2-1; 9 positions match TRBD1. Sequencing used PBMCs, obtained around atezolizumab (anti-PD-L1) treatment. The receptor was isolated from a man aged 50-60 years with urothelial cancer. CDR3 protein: CASEPGTGSYNEQFF. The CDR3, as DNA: TGCGCCAGCGAACCCGGGACAGGGTCCTACAATGAGCAGTTCTTC.